This TCR beta chain is drawn from a study of graft-versus-host responses after intestinal transplantation. Study outcomes and limitations: Association was observed between peak circulating GvH clone levels and early post-transplant HvG declines.

Measured with immunoSEQ multiplex PCR; TCRdb has only the in-frame clones, and not every one. The table lists around 54,000 clones, around 90% of them singletons. Germline CDR1 and CDR2: ENHRY and SYGVKD. V lost 6 bases to trimming and J lost 0 bases, with 8 bases between them. The CDR3 has 14 amino acids. For this clone: Its specificity is not known.

V and J are TRBV10-3 and TRBJ1-4; the D is unclear. The clonotype comes from a human patient who received an intestinal transplant, so some T cells may come from the graft donor. Sequenced here: PBMCs, sampled roughly 95 weeks after intestinal transplant. The CDR3 nucleotides read TGTGCCATCAGGGCGGGAGCAACTAATGAAAAACTGTTTTTT. This sequence encodes CAIRAGATNEKLFF.